These T cell receptor beta chains were read from a single sample in a study of T-cell memory formation after mild COVID-19. Via MiXCR, TCRdb re-called the 5' RACE reads, giving one row per CDR3 protein. The sample lists 300,000 to 400,000 distinct CDR3 sequences, around 27% occurring once. The sequencing input was PBMCs or a T cell subset sorted from them (not recorded which). These receptors were taken from an adult woman who had mild COVID-19 (a few samples of this study predate the infection). Cell type and time point are not known. Each CDR3 is given with its conserved first and last residue. Fields, in order: D gene, V gene, clone size, J gene, CDR3 DNA, CDR3 protein. D genes are given only for firm matches. Clone size is shown for a subset of rows, as once, few, many or a class of expanded clone.

TRBD2,TRBV6-2/TRBV6-3,.,TRBJ2-7,TGTGCCAGCAGCAACCCCTCGACTAGCGGGAGTGCCGACGAGCAGTACTTC,CASSNPSTSGSADEQYF
.,TRBV7-9,.,TRBJ1-5,TGTGCCAGCAGCCCCCCGGGGAAGGGGAGCAATCAGCCCCAGCATTTT,CASSPPGKGSNQPQHF
.,TRBV6-1,.,TRBJ1-2,TGTGCCAGCAGTGAAGCGGTTACAGCTAACTATGGCTACACCTTC,CASSEAVTANYGYTF
.,TRBV7-9,.,TRBJ1-2,TGTGCCAGCAGCTTCACCAGGGTCGGTGGCTACACCTTC,CASSFTRVGGYTF
TRBD2,TRBV5-1,few,TRBJ2-2,TGCGCCAGCAGCTTAAGACTAGCGGGGGTGAACACCGGGGAGCTGTTTTTT,CASSLRLAGVNTGELFF
.,TRBV2,few,TRBJ1-1,TGTGCCAGCAGGCGAAGGGTCGGAAACACTGAAGCTTTCTTT,CASRRRVGNTEAFF
TRBD1,TRBV5-6,.,TRBJ2-7,TGTGCCAGCAGATGGACAGGGGCGATGGACTACGAGCAGTACTTC,CASRWTGAMDYEQYF
TRBD1,TRBV12-5,.,TRBJ2-5,TGTGCTAGTGGACTGGGACAGCCAGAGACCCAGTACTTC,CASGLGQPETQYF
TRBD1,TRBV2,few,TRBJ2-1,TGTGCCAGCAGGAACAGGGGTGGCTCCTACAATGAGCAGTTCTTC,CASRNRGGSYNEQFF
.,TRBV4-2,.,TRBJ2-2,TGTGCCAGCAGCCTTCAACCAGGGGCGGGTGGCACCGGGGAGCTGTTTTTT,CASSLQPGAGGTGELFF
.,TRBV7-2,.,TRBJ1-1,TGTGCCAGCAGCACCCGACGGAACACTGAAGCTTTCTTT,CASSTRRNTEAFF
.,TRBV20-1,few,TRBJ2-3,TGCAGTGCTAGAGGACAGACCACAGATACGCAGTATTTT,CSARGQTTDTQYF
.,TRBV7-3,.,TRBJ2-3,TGTGCCAGCAGCGTTTCTAGCACAGATACGCAGTATTTT,CASSVSSTDTQYF
.,TRBV29-1,.,TRBJ2-1,TGCAGCGTTGACGGAGGGCGTGAGCAGTTCTTC,CSVDGGREQFF
TRBD2,TRBV10-3,.,TRBJ2-1,TGTGCCATCAAGCGGGAGAGGAGTAATGAGCAGTTCTTC,CAIKRERSNEQFF
.,TRBV7-9,.,TRBJ2-1,TGTGCCAGCAGCTCCCTGGACAGCATCTCCTACAATGAGCAGTTCTTC,CASSSLDSISYNEQFF
TRBD1,TRBV5-1,.,TRBJ2-1,TGCGCCAGCAGCTTGATGTCAGGGGGCTACGACAATGAGCAGTTCTTC,CASSLMSGGYDNEQFF
.,TRBV4-1,.,TRBJ2-7,TGCGCCAGCAGCCAAGATAAGACGGAGATCTCATACGAGCAGTACTTC,CASSQDKTEISYEQYF
.,TRBV14,many,TRBJ1-1,TGTGCCAGCAGCCCAAGTCAAGGGTTTATGAACACTGAAGCTTTCTTT,CASSPSQGFMNTEAFF
.,TRBV24-1,.,TRBJ2-1,TGTGCCACCAGTGATTTGCTAGAACTAGACAATGAGCAGTTCTTC,CATSDLLELDNEQFF
.,TRBV9,few,TRBJ1-2,TGTGCCAGCAGCTCCCTGAGCGGCTACACCTTC,CASSSLSGYTF
.,TRBV7-2,.,TRBJ2-3,TGTGCCTCTCAAACGGCAGGCCCCCCTGGGACAGATACGCAGTATTTT,CASQTAGPPGTDTQYF
.,TRBV29-1,.,TRBJ1-1,TGCAGCGTTGGATCCGTCGGGACTGAAGCTTTCTTT,CSVGSVGTEAFF
.,TRBV6-2/TRBV6-3,few,TRBJ2-7,TGTGCCAGCAGCCCCGTTGAGGGAAACGAGCAGTACTTC,CASSPVEGNEQYF
.,TRBV4-3,.,TRBJ1-6,TGCGCCAGCAGCCAAGTGGCAGGGAGCTCCTATAATTCACCCCTCCACTTT,CASSQVAGSSYNSPLHF
.,TRBV12-3/TRBV12-4,.,TRBJ2-3,TGTGCCAGCAGTTACTCTGGGGTAGGCACAGATACGCAGTATTTT,CASSYSGVGTDTQYF
TRBD2,TRBV6-2/TRBV6-3,few,TRBJ2-1,TGTGCCAGCAGCCCCGTAGCGGGAGTAGTCGTTGAGCAGTTCTTC,CASSPVAGVVVEQFF
.,TRBV20-1,.,TRBJ2-1,TGTGCCCCCAATGAGCAGTTCTTC,CAPNEQFF
TRBD1,TRBV29-1,.,TRBJ2-7,TGCAGCGTTGCCCCAGACAGGGCAGGCGAGCAGTACTTC,CSVAPDRAGEQYF
.,TRBV5-1,.,TRBJ2-1,TGCGCCAGCAGCTTGCCGACGAACAATGAGCAGTTCTTC,CASSLPTNNEQFF
TRBD1,TRBV12-3/TRBV12-4,.,TRBJ2-7,TGTGCCAGCAGTGTCGCCGGGACAGGGTCCTACGAGCAGTACTTC,CASSVAGTGSYEQYF
.,TRBV6-5,few,TRBJ2-2,TGTGCCAGCGCGGGACAGCCACTCACCGGGGAGCTGTTTTTT,CASAGQPLTGELFF
.,TRBV7-9,.,TRBJ2-6,TGTGCCAGCAGCGATGGGAACGTCCTGACTTTC,CASSDGNVLTF
.,TRBV24-1,few,TRBJ2-1,TGTGCCACCCAGCAGGGACCTTACAATGAGCAGTTCTTC,CATQQGPYNEQFF
.,TRBV7-6,few,TRBJ2-1,TGTGCCAGCAGCTTAGATTCGGGTCACTCCTACAATGAGCAGTTCTTC,CASSLDSGHSYNEQFF
TRBD2,TRBV20-1,.,TRBJ2-1,TGCAGTGCCCCCAGGGGGACTAGCTCGTACAATGAGCAGTTCTTC,CSAPRGTSSYNEQFF
TRBD1,TRBV11-2,few,TRBJ2-5,TGTGCCAGCAGCTACGGACAGGGAATGCAAGAGACCCAGTACTTC,CASSYGQGMQETQYF
.,TRBV2,.,TRBJ2-7,TGTGCCAGCGGAGGTATGGGGCACGAGCAGTACTTC,CASGGMGHEQYF
.,TRBV5-1,few,TRBJ2-5,TGCGCCAGCAGTAGGAGGGCCGGGGGAGAGACCCAGTACTTC,CASSRRAGGETQYF
TRBD1,TRBV7-6,.,TRBJ1-5,TGTGCCAGCAGCCCTACAGGGGGCGATGACAATCAGCCCCAGCATTTT,CASSPTGGDDNQPQHF
.,TRBV5-1,.,TRBJ1-6,TGCGCCAGCAGCCCGGCCAAGACCGCGAGCTCCTATAATTCACCCCTCCACTTT,CASSPAKTASSYNSPLHF
.,TRBV7-8,few,TRBJ2-2,TGTGCCACCGACCGAGAGGAGGTCCCACCGAACACCGGGGAGCTGTTTTTT,CATDREEVPPNTGELFF
TRBD1,TRBV7-9,.,TRBJ2-1,TGTGCCAGCAGCTACTATGGACAGGACAATGAGCAGTTCTTC,CASSYYGQDNEQFF
.,TRBV6-4,few,TRBJ2-1,TGTGCCAGCAGCATGTCTAGCCGGGCGATCAACGAGCAGTTCTTC,CASSMSSRAINEQFF
.,TRBV7-9,few,TRBJ2-5,TGTGCCAGCGATGAGACCGTGAGGGCTCAAGAGACCCAGTACTTC,CASDETVRAQETQYF
.,TRBV6-5,few,TRBJ2-7,TGTGCCAGCAGGAACACAGGGATAACCTACGAGCAGTACTTC,CASRNTGITYEQYF
.,TRBV3-1,.,TRBJ1-1,TGTGCCAGCAGCCAAGCTTCCAGGTACACTGAAGCTTTCTTT,CASSQASRYTEAFF
TRBD1,TRBV7-2,.,TRBJ1-1,TGTGCCAGCAACACCTACAGGGGGAACACTGAAGCTTTCTTT,CASNTYRGNTEAFF